This T cell receptor (beta chain) was sequenced during a study of blood T cell repertoires in COVID-19. Study-wide context: The United States, Italy and Spain were the sources of the acute and convalescent COVID-19 samples.

The CDR3 is made up of 15 amino acids. Unmatched junction bases numbered 9, after V lost 5 bases and J lost 6 bases. The germline gives CDR1 SGHAT, CDR2 FQNNGV. Two negative PCRs, clearance, or symptom resolution characterized the recovered Cohort 3 donors. Clones were sequenced by immunoSEQ multiplex PCR, and TCRdb holds only the in-frame ones, with some missing. The sample holds 300,000 to 400,000 clones, under 95% seen once. This clonotype was sampled from a man in his sixties who had recovered from COVID-19. This sequence joins TRBV11-2 and TRBJ2-2; 7 positions match TRBD1. The sequencing input was PBMCs or T cells enriched from blood (not recorded which). This CDR3 is CASSLGQDTAGELFF. Here the CDR3 DNA reads TGTGCCAGCAGCCTCGGACAGGATACTGCCGGGGAGCTGTTTTTT. The complete variable domain, with remaining parts taken from reference TRBV11-2 and TRBJ2-2, reads EAGVAQSPRYKIIEKRQSVAFWCNPISGHATLYWYQQILGQGPKLLIQFQNNGVVDDSQLPKDRFSAERLKGVDSTLKIQPAKLEDSAVYLCASSLGQDTAGELFFGEGSRLTVL.